The 6 T cell receptor beta chains given below trace back to one sample, sequenced in a study of OX40 agonist ivuxolimab in advanced cancers. The assay was immunoSEQ multiplex PCR, and TCRdb's table has in-frame clones only and misses some. The sample yields some 27,000 clones, just over 85% seen once. The source was CD4+ or CD8+ T cells sorted from blood, collected in a trial of the OX40 agonist ivuxolimab. The origin of the receptors is an adult with an advanced solid tumor such as melanoma, head and neck, liver or kidney cancer.

The gene calls are TRBV7-8 and TRBJ1-6, with unresolved D. Trimming removed 1 base from V and 2 bases from J, with 12 bases in between. CDR1 and CDR2 from the germline V gene are SGHVS and FQNEAQ. The CDR3 consists of 17 residues. The CDR3 DNA reads as TGTGCCAGCAGCTTAGAGAGGATTAGCGCCTATAATTCACCCCTCCACTTT. Its translation: CASSLERISAYNSPLHF.

The chain carries TRBV7-8 and TRBJ1-5; D is unresolved. The CDR3 consists of 12 residues. Trimming removed 1 base from V and 7 bases from J, with 5 bases in between. The germline V gene encodes CDR1 SGHVS and CDR2 FQNEAQ. The CDR3 protein is CASSLGSQPQHF. CDR3 coding DNA: TGTGCCAGCAGCTTAGGTTCCCAGCCCCAGCATTTT.

The V and J genes are TRBV9 and TRBJ2-3; no firm D call. The V end lost 0 bases, the J end lost 6 bases, and 17 bases lay between the germline ends. Per germline, CDR1 SGDLS and CDR2 YYNGEE. CDR3 length: 16 residues. The DNA of the CDR3 is TGTGCCAGCAGCGTAGTCTCCCGAGGAGCGTTGGATACGCAGTATTTT. This gives the protein CASSVVSRGALDTQYF.

The V gene is TRBV6-4, the J gene TRBJ1-5, with TRBD1 as a possible D gene (5 bases). Germline V gene sequence: CDR1 MRHNA, CDR2 SNTAGT. The CDR3 length is 15 residues. V was cut by 6 bases and J by 1 base, with 13 bases left in between. CDR3 coding DNA: TGTGCCAGCAGCCTCAGGGCAGGGAGCAATCAGCCCCAGCATTTT. Translating gives CASSLRAGSNQPQHF.

V is TRBV30 and J is TRBJ2-5, with TRBD2 matching over 8 bases. This CDR3 is 15 amino acids long. The V gene end was trimmed by 4 bases and the J gene end by 5 bases; junction bases not matched to a gene: 12. CDR1 and CDR2 from the germline V gene are GTSNPN and SVGIG (reference sequence). The DNA for the CDR3 is TGTGCCTGGACCCGAGAGACTAGCGTTTGGGAGACCCAGTACTTC. Protein: CAWTRETSVWETQYF.

This clone was seen just once. The rearrangement joins TRBV19 to TRBJ2-5; 11 bases are a match to TRBD2. Germline CDR1 and CDR2: LNHDA and SQIVND (reference sequence). V lost 6 bases and J lost 1; bases outside the gene matches: 4. This CDR3 is 15 amino acids long. CDR3 in amino acids: CASRKTSGVQETQYF. CDR3 coding DNA: TGTGCCAGTAGAAAGACTAGCGGGGTCCAAGAGACCCAGTACTTC. Full variable domain (missing parts from reference TRBV19 and TRBJ2-5): DGGITQSPKYLFRKEGQNVTLSCEQNLNHDAMYWYRQDPGQGLRLIYYSQIVNDFQKGDIAEGYSVSREKKESFPLTVTSAQKNPTAFYLCASRKTSGVQETQYFGPGTRLLVL.